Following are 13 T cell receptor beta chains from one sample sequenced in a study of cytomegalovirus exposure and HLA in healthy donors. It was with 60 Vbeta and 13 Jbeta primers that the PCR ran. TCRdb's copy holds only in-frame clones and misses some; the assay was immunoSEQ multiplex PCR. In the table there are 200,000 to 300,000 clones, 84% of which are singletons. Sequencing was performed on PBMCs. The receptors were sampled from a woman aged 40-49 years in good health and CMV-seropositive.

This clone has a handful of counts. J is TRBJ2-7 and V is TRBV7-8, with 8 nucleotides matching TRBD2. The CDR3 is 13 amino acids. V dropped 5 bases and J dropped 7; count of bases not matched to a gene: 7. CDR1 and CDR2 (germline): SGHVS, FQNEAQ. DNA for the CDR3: TGTGCCAGCAGCGGGGGGACTAGTCGTGAGCAGTACTTC. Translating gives CASSGGTSREQYF.

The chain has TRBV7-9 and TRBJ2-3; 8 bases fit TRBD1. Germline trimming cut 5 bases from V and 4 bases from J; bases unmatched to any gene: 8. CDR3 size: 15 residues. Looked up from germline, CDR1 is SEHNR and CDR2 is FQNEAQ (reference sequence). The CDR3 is CASSHIIQGADTQYF. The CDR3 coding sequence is TGTGCCAGCAGCCACATTATACAGGGGGCAGATACGCAGTATTTT.

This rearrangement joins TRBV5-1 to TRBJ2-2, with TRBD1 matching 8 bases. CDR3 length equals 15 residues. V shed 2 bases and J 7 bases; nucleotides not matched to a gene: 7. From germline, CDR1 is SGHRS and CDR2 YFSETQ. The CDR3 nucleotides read TGCGCCAGCAGCTTCCCAGGGGGCGTAAGCGGGGAGCTGTTTTTT. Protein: CASSFPGGVSGELFF.

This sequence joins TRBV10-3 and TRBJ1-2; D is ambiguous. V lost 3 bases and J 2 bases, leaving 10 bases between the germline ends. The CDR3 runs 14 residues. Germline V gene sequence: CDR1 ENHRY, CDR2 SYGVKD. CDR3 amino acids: CAISEVYSNYGYTF. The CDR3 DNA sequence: TGTGCCATCAGTGAAGTATACTCCAACTATGGCTACACCTTC.

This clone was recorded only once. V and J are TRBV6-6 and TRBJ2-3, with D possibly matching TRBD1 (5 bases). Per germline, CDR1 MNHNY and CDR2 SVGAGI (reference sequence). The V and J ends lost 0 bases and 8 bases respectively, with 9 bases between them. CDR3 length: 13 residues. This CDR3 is CASSYSTEPTQYF. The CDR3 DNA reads TGTGCCAGCAGTTACTCGACAGAACCTACGCAGTATTTT.

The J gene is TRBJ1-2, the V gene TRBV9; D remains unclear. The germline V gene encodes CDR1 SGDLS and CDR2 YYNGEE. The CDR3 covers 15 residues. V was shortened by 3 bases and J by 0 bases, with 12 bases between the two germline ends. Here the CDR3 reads CASSGLATPNYGYTF. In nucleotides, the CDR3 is TGTGCCAGCAGCGGATTAGCGACACCTAACTATGGCTACACCTTC. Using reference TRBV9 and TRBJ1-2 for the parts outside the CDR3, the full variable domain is DSGVTQTPKHLITATGQRVTLRCSPRSGDLSVYWYQQSLDQGLQFLIQYYNGEERAKGNILERFSAQQFPDLHSELNLSSLELGDSALYFCASSGLATPNYGYTFGSGTRLTVV.

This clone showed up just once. CDR3 bases: TGTGCCAGCAGTCCTGCGTACCAGGGAAAGGGAGAGACCCAGTACTTC. As protein: CASSPAYQGKGETQYF. The genes are TRBV28 and TRBJ2-5, with a possible D match to TRBD1 (5 bases). V was cut by 5 bases and J by 4 bases, with 20 bases left in between. Germline V gene sequence: CDR1 MDHEN, CDR2 SYDVKM. This CDR3 contains 16 residues.

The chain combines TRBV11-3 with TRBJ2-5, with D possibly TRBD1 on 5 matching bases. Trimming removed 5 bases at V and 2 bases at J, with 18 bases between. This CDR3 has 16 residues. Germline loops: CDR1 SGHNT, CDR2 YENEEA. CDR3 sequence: CASSPRETTGQETQYF. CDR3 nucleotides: TGTGCCAGCAGCCCTCGAGAGACAACAGGTCAAGAGACCCAGTACTTC. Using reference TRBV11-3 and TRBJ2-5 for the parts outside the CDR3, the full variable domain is EAGVVQSPRYKIIEKKQPVAFWCNPISGHNTLYWYLQNLGQGPELLIRYENEEAVDDSQLPKDRFSAERLKGVDSTLKIQPAELGDSAVYLCASSPRETTGQETQYFGPGTRLLVL.

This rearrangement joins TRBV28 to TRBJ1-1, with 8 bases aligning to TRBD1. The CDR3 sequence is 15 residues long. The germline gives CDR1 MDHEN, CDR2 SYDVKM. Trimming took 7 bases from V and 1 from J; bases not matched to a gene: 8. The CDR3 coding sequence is TGTGCCAGCAAAAGAACCGGGACAGGGAACACTGAAGCTTTCTTT. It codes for CASKRTGTGNTEAFF.

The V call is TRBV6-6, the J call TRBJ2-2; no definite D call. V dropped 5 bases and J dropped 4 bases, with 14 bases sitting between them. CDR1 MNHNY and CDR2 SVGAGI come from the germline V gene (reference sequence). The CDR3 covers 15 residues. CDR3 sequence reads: CASSPNPTGTGELFF. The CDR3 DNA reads TGTGCCAGCAGTCCGAACCCCACGGGCACCGGGGAGCTGTTTTTT.

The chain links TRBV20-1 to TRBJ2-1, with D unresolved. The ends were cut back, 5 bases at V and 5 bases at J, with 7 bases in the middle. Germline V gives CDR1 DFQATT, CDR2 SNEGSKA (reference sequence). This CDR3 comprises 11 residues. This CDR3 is CSAPSDNEQFF. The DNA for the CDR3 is TGCAGTGCTCCGTCCGACAATGAGCAGTTCTTC.

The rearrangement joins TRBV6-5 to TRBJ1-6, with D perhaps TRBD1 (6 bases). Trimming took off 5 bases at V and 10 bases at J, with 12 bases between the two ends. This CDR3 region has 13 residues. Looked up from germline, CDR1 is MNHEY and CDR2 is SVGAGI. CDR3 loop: CASSNREGSPLHF. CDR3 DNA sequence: TGTGCCAGCAGTAACAGGGAAGGATCACCCCTCCACTTT.

The CDR3 DNA is TGCAGCGTTGTTGGGGCCTGGGAATCCCTGAACACTGAAGCTTTCTTT. Its protein is CSVVGAWESLNTEAFF. V is TRBV29-1 and J is TRBJ1-1; D might be TRBD1 (5 bases). The CDR3 totals 16 residues. Germline V gene lookup returns CDR1 SQVTM and CDR2 ANQGSEA. V lost 4 bases, J lost 0 bases, and 18 bases lay in between.